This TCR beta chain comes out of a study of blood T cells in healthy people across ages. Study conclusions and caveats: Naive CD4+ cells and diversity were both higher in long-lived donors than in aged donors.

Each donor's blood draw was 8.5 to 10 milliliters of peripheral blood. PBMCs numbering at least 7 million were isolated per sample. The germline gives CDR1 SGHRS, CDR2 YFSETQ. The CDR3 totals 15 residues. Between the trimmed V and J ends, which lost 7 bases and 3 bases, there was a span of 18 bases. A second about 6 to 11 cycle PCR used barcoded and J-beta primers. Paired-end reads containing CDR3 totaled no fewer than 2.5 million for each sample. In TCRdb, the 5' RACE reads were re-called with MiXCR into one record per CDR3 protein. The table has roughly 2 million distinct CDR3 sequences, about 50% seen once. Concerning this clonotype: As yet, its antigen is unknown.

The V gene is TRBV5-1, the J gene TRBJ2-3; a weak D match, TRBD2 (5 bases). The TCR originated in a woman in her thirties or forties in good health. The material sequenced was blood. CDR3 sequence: CASAKLMGSTDTQYF. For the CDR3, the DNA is TGCGCCAGCGCGAAACTTATGGGGAGTACAGATACGCAGTATTTT.